The T cell receptor (beta chain) under discussion was sequenced for a study of molecular identifiers for immune sequencing clone quantification. As for the study in general: Replicates split RNA from around 20,000 or 100,000 naive CD8 cells five ways, and the researchers sequenced four portions. Study-wide results and caveats: Clones carrying above 20 RNA copies accounted for over 98% of effector molecules, under 1% in naive cells.

The CDR3 extends over 16 amino acids. Deletions cut 1 base from V and 0 bases from J, with 10 bases between. Germline lookup yields CDR1 LGHNA and CDR2 YSLEER. Sorting captured naive CD8 T cells as CD8+CD4-CCR7+CD45RA+. TCRdb called the PCR reads again in MiXCR, with one record for every CDR3 protein. The data show some 580,000 distinct CDR3 sequences, roughly 27% seen once. This clonotype occurred many times. Its matching antigen is unknown. The sequence was obtained from a human donor in good health. Some libraries in this study had Jurkat cell RNA spiked in. This sequence joins TRBV4-3 and TRBJ2-1; possible D gene TRBD2, 5 bases. The sample was naive CD8+ T cells from blood, with Jurkat cell RNA spiked in. Subset specified: FACS-sorted CD8+CD4-CCR7+CD45RA+ naive T cells. The CDR3 DNA reads TGCGCCAGCAGCCAAGGCCGGGGAAGCTCCTACAATGAGCAGTTCTTC. It is translated as CASSQGRGSSYNEQFF.